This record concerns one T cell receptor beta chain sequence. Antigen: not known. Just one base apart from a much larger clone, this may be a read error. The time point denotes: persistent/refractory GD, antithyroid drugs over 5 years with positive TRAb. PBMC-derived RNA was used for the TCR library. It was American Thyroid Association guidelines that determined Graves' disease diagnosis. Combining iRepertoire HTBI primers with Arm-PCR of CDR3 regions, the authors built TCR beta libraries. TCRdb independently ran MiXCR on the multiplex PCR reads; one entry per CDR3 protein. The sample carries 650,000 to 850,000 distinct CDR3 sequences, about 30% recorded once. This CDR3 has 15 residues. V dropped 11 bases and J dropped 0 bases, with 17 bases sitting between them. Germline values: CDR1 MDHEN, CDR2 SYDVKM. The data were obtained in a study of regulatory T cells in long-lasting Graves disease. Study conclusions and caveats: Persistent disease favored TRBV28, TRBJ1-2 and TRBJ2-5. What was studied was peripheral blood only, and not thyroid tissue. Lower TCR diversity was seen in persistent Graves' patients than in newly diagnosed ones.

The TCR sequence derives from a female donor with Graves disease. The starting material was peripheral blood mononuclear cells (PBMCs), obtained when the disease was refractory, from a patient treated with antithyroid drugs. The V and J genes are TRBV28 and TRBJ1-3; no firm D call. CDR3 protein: CAGTLDGNSGNTIYF. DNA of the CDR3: TGTGCCGGCACCCTGGACGGTAACTCTGGAAACACCATATATTTT.